This T cell receptor (beta chain) was observed in a study of shared clonotypes between healthy human individuals. Naive CD8 cells were CD45RO-negative, positively selected for CCR7, excluding terminally differentiated effector memory CD45RA+ cells. For this clone: Relative to the germline gene, one junction end is altered; a read error may explain this.

An assay was performed, and its level was deep. The table came from immunoSEQ multiplex PCR; TCRdb's copy has only in-frame clones and leaves some out. The profile shows some 2 million clones, about 95% of them singletons. The clonotype originates from a young man in good health. The sample was naive CD8+ T cells sorted from blood.

CDR3 in amino acids: CASSFDVTYEQYF. In DNA form, the CDR3 reads TGTGCTAGCAGCTTCGACGTAACCTACGAGCAGTACTTC. The rearrangement joins TRBV7-7 to TRBJ2-7; D is uncertain. CDR3 length equals 13 residues. Looked up from germline, CDR1 is SSHAT and CDR2 is FNYEAQ (reference sequence).